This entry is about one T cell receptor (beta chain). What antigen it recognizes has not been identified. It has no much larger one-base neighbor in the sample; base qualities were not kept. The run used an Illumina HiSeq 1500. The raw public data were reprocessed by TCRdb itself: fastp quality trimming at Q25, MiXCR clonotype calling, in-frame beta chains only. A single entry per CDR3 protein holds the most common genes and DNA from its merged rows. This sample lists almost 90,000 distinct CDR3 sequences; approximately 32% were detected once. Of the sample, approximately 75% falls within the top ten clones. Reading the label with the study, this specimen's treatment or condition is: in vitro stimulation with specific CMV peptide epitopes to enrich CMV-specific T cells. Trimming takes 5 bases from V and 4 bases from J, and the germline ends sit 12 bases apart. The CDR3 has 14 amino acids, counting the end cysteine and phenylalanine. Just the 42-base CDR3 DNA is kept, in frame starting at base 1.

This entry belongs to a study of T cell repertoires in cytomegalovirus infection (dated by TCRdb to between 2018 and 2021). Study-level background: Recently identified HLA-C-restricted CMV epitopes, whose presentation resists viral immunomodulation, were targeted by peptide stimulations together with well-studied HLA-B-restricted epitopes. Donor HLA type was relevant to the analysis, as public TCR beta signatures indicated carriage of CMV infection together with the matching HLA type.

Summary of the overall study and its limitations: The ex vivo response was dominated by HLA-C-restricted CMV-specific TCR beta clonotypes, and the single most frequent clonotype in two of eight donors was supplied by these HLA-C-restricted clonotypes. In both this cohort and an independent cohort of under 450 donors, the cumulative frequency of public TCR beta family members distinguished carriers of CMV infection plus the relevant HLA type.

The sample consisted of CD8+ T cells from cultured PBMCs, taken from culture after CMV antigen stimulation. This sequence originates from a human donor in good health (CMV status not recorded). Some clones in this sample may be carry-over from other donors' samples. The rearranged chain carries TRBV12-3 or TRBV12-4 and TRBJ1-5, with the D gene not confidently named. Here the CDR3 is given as CASSLNGKNQPQHF. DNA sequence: TGTGCCAGCAGTCTAAACGGGAAGAATCAGCCCCAGCATTTT.